Described below is a single T cell receptor (beta chain) sequence and its context. These data come from a study of T cell responses to AZD1222 COVID-19 vaccine. Sequencing was performed with immunoSEQ multiplex PCR; in TCRdb, only in-frame clones are kept and a portion is missing. The table shows 70,000 to 95,000 clones, with 89% occurring only once. The germline V gene has CDR1 LNHDA and CDR2 SQIVND (reference sequence). V shed 3 bases, J shed 4 bases, and the junction held 3 bases outside the gene matches. The CDR3 has 14 amino acids. This material consisted of peripheral blood, taken on day 0 of MenACWY control vaccination. The sequence was collected from an adult in good health. The chain combines TRBV19 with TRBJ2-1; 7 bases are shared with TRBD2. CDR3 sequence reads: CASSIEGGYNEQFF. The CDR3 nucleotides are TGTGCCAGTAGTATCGAGGGAGGGTACAATGAGCAGTTCTTC.